The entry below describes one T cell receptor (beta chain). This clone was counted between two and nine times. The clone's antigen remains unknown. The input lacks base qualities; no much larger clone sits a single base away. The germline V gene provides CDR1 SGHAT and CDR2 FQNNGV. V is cut by 4 bases and J by 4 bases, and the space between the germline ends is 13 bases. Measured from the cysteine to the phenylalanine, the CDR3 is 14 residues long. Here the CDR3 DNA is all that survives: 42 bases in frame from base 1. This record belongs to a study of metastatic and nonmetastatic thyroid tumors (dated by TCRdb to 2020 to 2021). Turning to the overall study: The researchers compared repertoires between peripheral blood samples and tumor or nodule tissue samples from patients with malignant or benign thyroid disease.

Before undergoing thyroid surgery, none of the patients had been given any kind of treatment. Using T-cell receptor beta sequencing, the study looked back at clinical samples from patients collected from the early 2010s to the late 2010s. The receptor library was made with PCR. Data came from an Illumina HiSeq 4000. The TCR beta-chain CDR3 region of each patient was profiled by high-throughput sequencing. In the source study's methods: A classifier to discriminate distant-metastatic papillary thyroid cancer patients was built from CDR3 differences across clinicopathological groups. To measure repertoire diversity the researchers used the Shannon index, while the Morisita-Horn index served to gauge how similar the tumor and blood repertoires were. TCRdb cleaned the public reads at Q25 with fastp, built clones with MiXCR and kept in-frame beta chains. These V and J calls derive from TCRdb rather than the authors' analysis. Recorded for this sample are roughly 58,000 clones; less than 5% of them occurred a single time. The ten biggest clones cover around 24% of the sample.

Findings and caveats that apply to the study as a whole: In both blood and tumor samples, malignant tumors were reported to have significantly higher TCR beta diversity than benign nodules.

The chain links TRBV11-2 with TRBJ1-1, and possibly TRBD1, on 5 matching bases. The clonotype originates from a female donor with papillary thyroid cancer or a benign thyroid nodule (not recorded which). Some clones in this sample may be carry-over from other donors' samples. What was sequenced was blood. Read as DNA, the sequence is TGTGCCAGCAGCTACGCCGGGGCCGTCACTGAAGCTTTCTTT. Protein translation: CASSYAGAVTEAFF.